The clone carrying this T cell receptor (beta chain) was detected a few times. The data were produced by immunoSEQ multiplex PCR, yet TCRdb's version contains in-frame clones alone and is incomplete. The repertoire holds over 95,000 clones, with about 96% as singletons. The sample is drawn from a study of OX40 agonist ivuxolimab in advanced cancers. The CDR3 loop spans 15 amino acids. The germline V gene encodes CDR1 SEHNR and CDR2 FQNEAQ (reference sequence). V dropped 4 bases and J dropped 1 base, with 13 bases sitting between them. The sequence came from an adult with an advanced solid tumor such as melanoma, head and neck, liver or kidney cancer. V gene TRBV7-9 combines with J gene TRBJ1-1; tentative D call: TRBD1 (6 bases). This specimen was CD4+ or CD8+ T cells sorted from blood, taken in a trial of the OX40 agonist ivuxolimab. The CDR3 DNA reads as TGTGCCAGCAGCTCGGACAGTGACAGGAACACTGAAGCTTTCTTT. Its protein is CASSSDSDRNTEAFF.